This T cell receptor beta chain stems from a study of blood T cell repertoires in COVID-19. Study information: Italy, Spain and the United States were the sources of the convalescent and acute COVID-19 samples. T cells, B-cell-depleted T cells, or PBMCs provided the cDNA or gDNA that served as material.

Patients of the Seattle cohort, enrolled during active infection, were followed longitudinally. How the authors handled the data: For nucleated cells, counts were estimated from reference gene primer amplification. TCRdb's copy holds only in-frame clones and misses some; the assay was immunoSEQ multiplex PCR. V, J and clone size are taken as reported in that table, and D and trimming were inferred from the DNA itself. Of fewer than 350,000 clones listed, around 90% are singletons. The germline V and J ends were trimmed by 5 bases and 2 bases, with 6 bases remaining between them. CDR1 MGHDK and CDR2 SYGVNS come from the germline V gene. The CDR3 loop spans 13 amino acids. This clone was recorded once.

The chain uses TRBV25-1 and TRBJ1-4, with no clear D. The sample was peripheral blood. The sequence derives from a woman in her 30s with COVID-19, enrolled during active disease. CDR3 protein: CASSRSTNEKLFF. Written as DNA, the CDR3 is TGTGCCAGCAGTCGGTCGACTAATGAAAAACTGTTTTTT. Full variable domain (missing parts from reference TRBV25-1 and TRBJ1-4): EADIYQTPRYLVIGTGKKITLECSQTMGHDKMYWYQQDPGMELHLIHYSYGVNSTEKGDLSSESTVSRIRTEHFPLTLESARPSHTSQYLCASSRSTNEKLFFGSGTQLSVL.